This T cell receptor (beta chain) originates from a study of CD8 T cells in ankylosing spondylitis. This clonotype was counted only a few times. Its antigen is not identified. Whole-study findings and limits: Past studies reported some motif variants in reactive arthritis synovial fluid and blood. In ankylosing spondylitis patients, matched synovial fluid reportedly showed significant enrichment of disease-linked clones. Clones that were linked to disease were CD8+ and were relatively rare in peripheral blood. Seemingly distinctive of ankylosing spondylitis blood was a TCR beta motif formed by eight highly homologous variants.

Construction of TCR beta libraries was performed using quantitative 5'-RACE with molecular barcodes. TCRdb re-called the 5' RACE reads with MiXCR, one entry per CDR3 protein. The sample records around 770,000 distinct CDR3 sequences, approximately 10% being singletons. CDR3 size: 12 residues. Germline CDR1 is DFQATT and CDR2 is SNEGSKA (reference sequence). Deletions cut 6 bases from V and 4 bases from J, with 11 bases between. The chain combines TRBV20-1 with TRBJ2-3; D remains ambiguous. The TCR comes from a male donor with ankylosing spondylitis. The sequenced sample was blood, either unsorted or a sorted T cell fraction (not recorded which). The CDR3 DNA reads TGCAGTGCCCGGACCCTCCCAGATACGCAGTATTTT. As protein: CSARTLPDTQYF.